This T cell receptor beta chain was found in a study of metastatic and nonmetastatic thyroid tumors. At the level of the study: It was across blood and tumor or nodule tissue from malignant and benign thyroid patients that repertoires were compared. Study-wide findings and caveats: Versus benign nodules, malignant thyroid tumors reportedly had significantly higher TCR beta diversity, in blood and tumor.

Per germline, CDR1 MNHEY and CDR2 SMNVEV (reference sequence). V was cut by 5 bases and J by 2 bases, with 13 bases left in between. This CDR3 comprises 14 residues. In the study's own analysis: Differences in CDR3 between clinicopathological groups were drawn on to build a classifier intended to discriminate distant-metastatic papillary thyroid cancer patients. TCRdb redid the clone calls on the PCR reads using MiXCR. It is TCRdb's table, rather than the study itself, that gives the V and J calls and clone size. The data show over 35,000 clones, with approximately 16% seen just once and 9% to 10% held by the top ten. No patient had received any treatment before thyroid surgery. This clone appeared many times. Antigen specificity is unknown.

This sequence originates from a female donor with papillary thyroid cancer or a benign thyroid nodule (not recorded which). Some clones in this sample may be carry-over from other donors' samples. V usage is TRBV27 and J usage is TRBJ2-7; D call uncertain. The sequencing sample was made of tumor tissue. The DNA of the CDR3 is TGTGCCAGCAGTCGAGACACCGCGACCTACGAGCAGTACTTC. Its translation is CASSRDTATYEQYF.